Listed below are T cell receptor beta chains from one sample, sequenced in a study of T cell clones after liver transplantation. The method was immunoSEQ multiplex PCR; TCRdb's version includes in-frame clones alone and lacks a portion of them. The data show roughly 67,000 clones, around 93% seen once. The sample was CD4+ T cells from blood, taken less than 27 months after liver transplant. These receptors were collected from a human patient who received a liver transplant. Some T cells may be transferred from the graft donor. CDR3s include the opening cysteine and the closing phenylalanine or tryptophan. D genes are given only for firm matches. Size tells how often a clone was seen (once, few, many) or the class of an expanded clone, and some rows leave it out.

J gene,V gene,D gene,clone size,CDR3 protein,CDR3 DNA
TRBJ2-1,TRBV9,TRBD2,.,CASGLAGVSYNEQFF,TGTGCCAGCGGGTTAGCGGGAGTCTCCTACAATGAGCAGTTCTTC
TRBJ2-1,TRBV6-6,TRBD1,.,CASSYYWDRDNEQFF,TGTGCCAGCAGTTACTACTGGGACAGGGACAATGAGCAGTTCTTC
TRBJ1-1,TRBV6-1,TRBD1,.,CASRRQGLNTEAFF,TGTGCCAGCAGGAGACAGGGTTTGAACACTGAAGCTTTCTTT
TRBJ2-3,TRBV7-9,TRBD1,once,CASSSSRDRGIDTQYF,TGTGCCAGCAGCTCCTCCCGGGACAGGGGAATAGATACGCAGTATTTT
TRBJ2-7,TRBV2,.,.,CASRRIGGPYEQYF,TGTGCCAGCAGGCGCATTGGAGGGCCTTACGAGCAGTACTTC
TRBJ2-1,TRBV7-2,.,.,CASSLGTSYNEQFF,TGTGCCAGCAGCCTCGGGACAAGCTACAATGAGCAGTTCTTC
TRBJ1-1,TRBV30,.,.,CAWSRSMNTEAFF,TGTGCCTGGTCCCGGAGCATGAACACTGAAGCTTTCTTT
TRBJ2-3,TRBV19,TRBD2,.,CASSAGGGADTQYF,TGTGCCAGTAGTGCGGGAGGTGGAGCAGATACGCAGTATTTT
TRBJ2-1,TRBV9,.,.,CASSVGGAYNEQFF,TGTGCCAGCAGCGTAGGGGGCGCATACAATGAGCAGTTCTTC
TRBJ1-2,TRBV2,.,.,CASGGPGTNYGYTF,TGTGCCAGTGGGGGGCCGGGGACTAACTATGGCTACACCTTC
TRBJ2-3,TRBV2,TRBD1,.,CASSLGTGRTDTQYF,TGTGCCAGCAGTCTGGGGACAGGGAGAACAGATACGCAGTATTTT
TRBJ1-3,TRBV5-1,.,.,CASSLDRSSGNTIYF,TGCGCCAGCAGCTTGGATCGGAGCTCTGGAAACACCATATATTTT
TRBJ2-7,TRBV5-4,TRBD2,.,CASSNPGTSGAGEQYF,TGTGCCAGCAGCAACCCCGGGACTAGCGGGGCAGGCGAGCAGTACTTC
TRBJ2-2,TRBV5-4,.,.,CASSLYTNTGELFF,TGTGCCAGCAGCTTATACACGAACACCGGGGAGCTGTTTTTT
TRBJ2-3,TRBV29-1,TRBD2,.,CSVHYRDYPSTDTQYF,TGCAGCGTACATTATAGGGACTATCCTAGCACAGATACGCAGTATTTT
TRBJ1-1,TRBV11-2,.,.,CASRVTDNTEAFF,TGTGCCAGCAGGGTGACGGACAACACTGAAGCTTTCTTT
TRBJ1-1,TRBV5-8,.,.,CASSFVLGLSGAFF,TGTGCCAGCAGCTTCGTATTGGGCCTCTCTGGAGCTTTCTTT
TRBJ1-5,TRBV18,.,.,CASSPGDSNQPQHF,TGTGCCAGCTCACCTGGCGATAGCAATCAGCCCCAGCATTTT
TRBJ1-1,TRBV5-1,.,.,CASSLGAENTEAFF,TGCGCCAGCAGCTTGGGTGCGGAGAACACTGAAGCTTTCTTT
TRBJ2-1,TRBV6-5,.,.,CASSYGREVNEQFF,TGTGCCAGCAGTTACGGGCGGGAAGTCAATGAGCAGTTCTTC
TRBJ2-1,TRBV5-1,.,.,CASVPLVSGADYNEQFF,TGCGCCAGCGTTCCTCTGGTGTCGGGAGCCGACTACAATGAGCAGTTCTTC
TRBJ2-1,TRBV11-3,.,.,CASSPGGTKLYNEQFF,TGTGCCAGCAGCCCCGGGGGGACAAAACTCTACAATGAGCAGTTCTTC
TRBJ2-5,TRBV12-2,.,.,CASRPRHKDEKETQYF,TGTGCAAGTCGCCCCCGTCATAAGGACGAAAAAGAGACCCAGTACTTC
TRBJ1-4,TRBV5-8,.,.,CASSYGGDYEKLFF,TGTGCCAGCAGTTACGGGGGGGATTATGAAAAACTGTTTTTT
TRBJ2-1,TRBV29-1,TRBD2,.,CSVGTSDTYNEQFF,TGCAGCGTTGGGACTAGCGACACCTACAATGAGCAGTTCTTC
TRBJ2-5,TRBV5-8,TRBD2,.,CASSSARPLAGQETQYF,TGTGCCAGCAGCTCCGCCCGCCCACTAGCGGGCCAAGAGACCCAGTACTTC
TRBJ1-2,TRBV30,TRBD1,.,CAWSAHRGYGYTF,TGTGCCTGGAGCGCCCACAGGGGCTATGGCTACACCTTC
TRBJ1-1,TRBV7-9,.,.,CASSQQGGTEAFF,TGTGCCAGCAGCCAACAGGGTGGTACTGAAGCTTTCTTT
TRBJ1-2,TRBV25-1,.,.,CASSEYVGRSYGYTF,TGTGCCAGCAGTGAATATGTTGGCAGAAGCTATGGCTACACCTTC
TRBJ2-7,TRBV12-1,.,.,CASSPALGGTDSYEQYF,TGTGCCAGCAGCCCCGCCTTGGGGGGGACCGACTCCTACGAGCAGTACTTC
TRBJ1-1,TRBV5-1,.,few,CASSANRPNTEAFF,TGCGCCAGCAGCGCTAATAGACCGAACACTGAAGCTTTCTTT
TRBJ2-3,TRBV13,TRBD1,.,CASSPTGGTDTQYF,TGTGCCAGCAGCCCTACAGGGGGCACAGATACGCAGTATTTT
TRBJ2-3,TRBV12-5,.,.,CASGLFLQVAATTDTQYF,TGTGCTAGTGGTTTGTTTCTCCAAGTAGCGGCTACCACAGATACGCAGTATTTT
TRBJ1-2,TRBV7-8,TRBD1,.,CASSLGAGGNANYGYTF,TGTGCCAGCAGCTTAGGGGCAGGGGGCAATGCTAACTATGGCTACACCTTC
TRBJ2-7,TRBV4-3,TRBD2,.,CASSQDSGTSRTYEQYF,TGCGCCAGCAGCCAAGATTCCGGGACTAGCAGGACCTACGAGCAGTACTTC
TRBJ1-5,TRBV19,.,.,CASSIAAGTFRQPQHF,TGTGCCAGTAGTATAGCAGCAGGGACCTTCAGGCAGCCCCAGCATTTT
TRBJ2-4,TRBV27,.,once,CASSLSGGSGPPNIQYF,TGTGCCAGCAGTTTATCTGGGGGGTCGGGTCCACCCAACATTCAGTACTTC
TRBJ2-1,TRBV2,.,.,CASSIDRKVTDEQFF,TGTGCCAGCAGTATCGACAGGAAGGTAACGGATGAGCAGTTCTTC
TRBJ1-1,TRBV19,TRBD1,few,CASSTRGQLNTEAFF,TGTGCCAGTAGTACGAGGGGACAGCTGAACACTGAAGCTTTCTTT
TRBJ2-2,TRBV9,TRBD1,.,CASSVGHRGLGGELFF,TGTGCCAGCAGCGTAGGTCACAGGGGGCTCGGCGGGGAGCTGTTTTTT
TRBJ1-4,TRBV28,.,.,CASSFVTGTEKLFF,TGTGCCAGCAGTTTCGTAACAGGGACTGAAAAACTGTTTTTT
TRBJ2-3,TRBV29-1,.,.,CSANPGHTSTDTQYF,TGCAGCGCCAACCCGGGACATACAAGCACAGATACGCAGTATTTT
TRBJ2-2,TRBV5-1,.,.,CASSLGTDPGTGELFF,TGCGCCAGCAGCTTGGGGACAGACCCCGGGACCGGGGAGCTGTTTTTT
TRBJ2-7,TRBV6-5,TRBD2,.,CASSTKGLAGDEQYF,TGTGCCAGCAGTACCAAAGGACTAGCGGGGGACGAGCAGTACTTC
TRBJ2-5,TRBV2,.,.,CASSRTWEETQYF,TGTGCCAGCAGCAGGACTTGGGAAGAGACCCAGTACTTC
TRBJ1-1,TRBV19,.,.,CASSIKVPRGGTEAFF,TGTGCCAGTAGTATCAAGGTCCCCAGGGGAGGCACTGAAGCTTTCTTT
TRBJ2-1,TRBV5-1,.,few,CASTGLVYNEQFF,TGCGCCAGCACCGGACTTGTTTACAATGAGCAGTTCTTC
TRBJ1-4,TRBV28,.,.,CASSFLGAQGEKLFF,TGTGCCAGCAGTTTTTTGGGGGCACAGGGCGAAAAACTGTTTTTT
TRBJ1-1,TRBV5-4,TRBD1,.,CASSRQGSATEAFF,TGTGCCAGCAGTCGACAGGGGTCGGCCACTGAAGCTTTCTTT
TRBJ2-1,TRBV2,TRBD2,.,CASSERRAGGRNEQFF,TGTGCCAGCAGTGAACGGAGAGCGGGAGGGAGAAATGAGCAGTTCTTC
TRBJ2-3,TRBV5-4,TRBD1,.,CASSQRRQGVGDTQYF,TGTGCCAGCAGCCAACGAAGACAGGGCGTGGGCGATACGCAGTATTTT
TRBJ1-1,TRBV5-1,.,.,CASSLDGGLNTEAFF,TGCGCCAGCAGCTTGGATGGGGGGCTGAACACTGAAGCTTTCTTT
TRBJ2-7,TRBV5-8,TRBD1,.,CASSLAGGLSYEQYF,TGTGCCAGCAGCTTGGCAGGGGGTTTGTCCTACGAGCAGTACTTC